Following are 14 T cell receptor beta chains from one sample sequenced in a study of blood T cell repertoires in COVID-19. The repertoire was sequenced with immunoSEQ multiplex PCR; TCRdb's copy has only in-frame clones and lacks some. This table holds about 180,000 clones, about 86% found once. The sequencing sample was made of peripheral blood. These receptor sequences come from a woman aged 25 to 39 with active or convalescent COVID-19.

This clone came up a few times. The rearrangement links TRBV6-5 to TRBJ1-3; D call uncertain. Between the trimmed V and J ends, which lost 2 bases and 1 base, there was a span of 12 bases. Per the germline V gene, CDR1 is MNHEY and CDR2 is SVGAGI. This CDR3 comprises 16 residues. The CDR3 is CASSYQAFGSGNTIYF. DNA for the CDR3: TGTGCCAGCAGTTACCAGGCGTTTGGATCTGGAAACACCATATATTTT.

The rearrangement uses TRBV6-5 and TRBJ1-4; D perhaps matches TRBD1 (6 bases). Germline lookup yields CDR1 MNHEY and CDR2 SVGAGI. Between the trimmed V and J ends, which lost 6 bases and 8 bases, there was a span of 13 bases. The CDR3 runs to 13 residues. The DNA for the CDR3 is TGTGCCAGCAGCGCTAGCAGGGGCGAAAAACTGTTTTTT. It is translated as CASSASRGEKLFF.

The chain employs TRBV11-2 and TRBJ2-5; 8 bases are a match to TRBD2. J was trimmed by 5 bases and V by 0 bases; bases with no gene match: 8. Germline lookup yields CDR1 SGHAT and CDR2 FQNNGV. This CDR3 spans 16 amino acids. The CDR3, as DNA: TGTGCCAGCAGCTTAGAACATCGGGGGGGGCAGGAGACCCAGTACTTC. It is translated as CASSLEHRGGQETQYF.

V is TRBV6-1 and J is TRBJ2-5; D is uncertain. CDR1 is MNHNS and CDR2 is SASEGT in the germline V gene. Trimming took 2 bases from V and 1 from J, leaving 8 bases between them. CDR3 length: 14 residues. This CDR3 is CASSEYLFQETQYF. CDR3 nucleotides: TGTGCCAGCAGTGAATACTTATTCCAAGAGACCCAGTACTTC.

V is TRBV7-9 and J is TRBJ1-6, with D unclear. The CDR3 extends over 15 amino acids. Trimming shortened V by 5 bases and J by 7 bases, and 15 bases separated the two germline ends. The germline V gene encodes CDR1 SEHNR and CDR2 FQNEAQ (reference sequence). The CDR3 spells CASSMLGEGNSPLHF. The CDR3 coding sequence is TGTGCCAGCAGCATGCTCGGGGAAGGGAATTCACCCCTCCACTTT.

This chain uses TRBV4-2 with TRBJ2-1; 10 bases line up with TRBD2. V shed 1 base, J shed 7 bases, and the junction held 10 bases outside the gene matches. In germline, CDR1 is LGHNA, CDR2 YNFKEQ. This CDR3 is 17 amino acids long. The CDR3 is CASSQVSASGSRNEQFF. In DNA, the CDR3 is TGTGCCAGCAGCCAAGTTAGCGCTAGCGGGAGTAGGAATGAGCAGTTCTTC.

This clone was seen once. The chain is built from TRBV6-6 and TRBJ1-6, with unresolved D. The V and J ends lost 4 bases and 5 bases respectively, with 12 bases between them. The CDR3 contains 15 residues. The germline gives CDR1 MNHNY, CDR2 SVGAGI (reference sequence). CDR3 amino acids: CASSSRTRDNSPLHF. Written as DNA, the CDR3 is TGTGCCAGCAGTTCCCGAACCCGGGATAATTCACCCCTCCACTTT.

The genes are TRBV10-1 and TRBJ2-7; 11 nucleotides align to TRBD2. The CDR3 is 15 amino acids. Germline trimming cut 5 bases from V and 2 bases from J; bases unmatched to any gene: 5. The germline CDR1 and CDR2 sequences are WNHNN and SYGVQD (reference sequence). The CDR3 spells CASSLGTSGPYEQYF. The CDR3 nucleotides are TGCGCCAGCAGTCTGGGGACTAGCGGTCCCTACGAGCAGTACTTC.

The chain couples TRBV9 to TRBJ2-5, with 7 bases fitting TRBD2. V shed 4 bases and J 5 bases; nucleotides not matched to a gene: 11. The CDR3 contains 15 residues. CDR1 and CDR2 (germline): SGDLS, YYNGEE. CDR3 sequence reads: CASSPGWREWETQYF. The CDR3 region has the DNA TGTGCCAGCAGCCCAGGGTGGCGGGAGTGGGAGACCCAGTACTTC.

This clone was detected once. The chain uses TRBV28 and TRBJ1-2, with 7 bases matching TRBD1. Germline assignment: CDR1 MDHEN and CDR2 SYDVKM. The CDR3 has 15 residues. V shed 6 bases, J shed 2 bases, and the junction held 9 bases outside the gene matches. The CDR3, as DNA: TGTGCCAGCAGGACCACGACAGGGAGGAACTATGGCTACACCTTC. Translation gives CASRTTTGRNYGYTF.

The V gene is TRBV15, the J gene TRBJ1-2, with D maybe TRBD1 (6 bases). CDR1 is LNHNV, CDR2 YYDKDF, per germline (reference sequence). CDR3 length: 14 amino acids. V lost 1 base to trimming and J lost 7 bases, with 13 bases between them. The chain's CDR3 is CATSRAGALAGYTF. The CDR3 bases are TGTGCCACCAGCAGAGCAGGGGCCCTGGCTGGCTACACCTTC.

This chain joins TRBV5-4 and TRBJ2-2, with TRBD1 identical over 9 bases. This CDR3 contains 16 residues. Germline CDR1 SGHNT, CDR2 YYREEE (reference sequence). The ends lost 5 bases at V and 4 bases at J; junction bases unmatched: 9. The CDR3 loop reads CASSPGQGRGTGELFF. The DNA of the CDR3 is TGTGCCAGCAGTCCTGGACAGGGGCGGGGCACCGGGGAGCTGTTTTTT.

The chain links TRBV11-2 to TRBJ1-1; D not resolved. Trimming removed 2 bases from V and 10 bases from J, with 14 bases in between. The CDR3 sequence is 13 residues long. Germline V gene lookup returns CDR1 SGHAT and CDR2 FQNNGV. The CDR3 sequence is CASSLNEVVGAFF. The CDR3 DNA reads TGTGCCAGCAGCTTAAACGAGGTAGTAGGAGCTTTCTTT.

The chain carries TRBV27 and TRBJ2-1; TRBD2 might be the D (6 bases). This CDR3 contains 20 residues. In germline, CDR1 is MNHEY, CDR2 SMNVEV (reference sequence). Deletions cut 3 bases from V and 5 bases from J, with 29 bases between. CDR3: CASSLGPMTGAALGDNEQFF. The CDR3 nucleotides are TGTGCCAGCAGTTTGGGGCCTATGACGGGAGCGGCCTTGGGGGACAATGAGCAGTTCTTC.